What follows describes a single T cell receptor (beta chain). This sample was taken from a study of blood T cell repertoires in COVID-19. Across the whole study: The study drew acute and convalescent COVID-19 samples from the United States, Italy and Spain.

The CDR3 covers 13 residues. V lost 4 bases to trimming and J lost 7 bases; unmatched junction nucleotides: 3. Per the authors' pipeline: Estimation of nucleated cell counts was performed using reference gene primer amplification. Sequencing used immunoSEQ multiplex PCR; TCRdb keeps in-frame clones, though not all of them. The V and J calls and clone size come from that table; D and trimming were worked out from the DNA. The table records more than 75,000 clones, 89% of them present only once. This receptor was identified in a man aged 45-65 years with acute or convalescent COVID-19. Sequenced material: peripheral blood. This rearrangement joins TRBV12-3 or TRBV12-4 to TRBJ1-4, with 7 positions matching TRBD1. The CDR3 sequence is CASSSRQGEKLFF. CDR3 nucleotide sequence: TGTGCCAGCAGTTCTCGACAGGGTGAAAAACTGTTTTTT.